Shown below are 8 T cell receptor beta chains from a single sample sequenced in a study of blood T cell repertoires in COVID-19. Sequencing was performed with immunoSEQ multiplex PCR; in TCRdb, only in-frame clones are kept and a portion is missing. Of fewer than 95,000 clones in the sample, roughly nine tenths are singletons; the top ten hold roughly 15%. The sequenced material came from peripheral blood. Receptors were obtained from a male donor with acute or convalescent COVID-19.

The genes are TRBV6-5 and TRBJ1-1; 10 bases map to TRBD1. V shed 6 bases, J shed 5 bases, and the junction held 9 bases outside the gene matches. The CDR3 runs 15 residues. Looked up from germline, CDR1 is MNHEY and CDR2 is SVGAGI. For the CDR3, the DNA is TGTGCCAGCAGCCCACGACAGGGGGCGAGTACTGAAGCTTTCTTT. Translated: CASSPRQGASTEAFF.

The CDR3, as DNA: TGCGCCAGCAGCACTAGCGGGGGCCTGTTGGCGGATACGCAGTATTTT. It codes for CASSTSGGLLADTQYF. This chain uses TRBV5-1 with TRBJ2-3; 11 bases match TRBD2. There are 16 residues in the CDR3. CDR1 is SGHRS, CDR2 YFSETQ, per germline. Trimming at V came to 4 bases and at J to 6 bases, leaving 10 bases not matched to a gene.

The gene calls are TRBV11-2 and TRBJ1-1, with a weak D call TRBD1 (5 bases). Trimming shortened V by 5 bases and J by 1 base, and 8 bases separated the two germline ends. Germline V gene lookup returns CDR1 SGHAT and CDR2 FQNNGV. This CDR3 spans 13 amino acids. The CDR3 loop is CASSGGQNTEAFF. CDR3 sequence (DNA): TGTGCCAGCAGCGGTGGACAGAACACTGAAGCTTTCTTT.

V is TRBV2 and J is TRBJ1-2; 8 nucleotides line up with TRBD1. CDR3 length: 12 residues. The germline V gene has CDR1 SNHLY and CDR2 FYNNEI. V shed 5 bases and J 8 bases; nucleotides not matched to a gene: 4. CDR3 sequence reads: CASSFRDRGYTF. The CDR3 DNA reads as TGTGCCAGCAGTTTCCGGGACAGGGGCTACACCTTC. Complete variable domain (other parts from reference TRBV2 and TRBJ1-2): EPEVTQTPSHQVTQMGQEVILRCVPISNHLYFYWYRQILGQKVEFLVSFYNNEISEKSEIFDDQFSVERPDGSNFTLKIRSTKLEDSAMYFCASSFRDRGYTFGSGTRLTVV.

The V gene is TRBV7-2, the J gene TRBJ2-1, with 8 bases lining up with TRBD1. This CDR3 region has 15 residues. V dropped 5 bases and J dropped 2; count of bases not matched to a gene: 5. The V gene's germline CDR1 is SGHTA and CDR2 FQGNSA. The CDR3 bases are TGTGCCAGCAGCGCCCGACAGGGGACCTACAATGAGCAGTTCTTC. Amino acids: CASSARQGTYNEQFF.

In this sample, this clone turned up a few times. This sequence joins TRBV19 and TRBJ2-2; TRBD2 matches at 13 bases. V shed 4 bases, J shed 5 bases, and the junction held 1 base outside the gene matches. The germline V gene has CDR1 LNHDA and CDR2 SQIVND (reference sequence). This CDR3 is 15 amino acids long. CDR3 protein: CASSKGLAGTGELFF. The CDR3 DNA is TGTGCCAGTAGTAAGGGACTAGCGGGGACCGGGGAGCTGTTTTTT. Supplemented by reference TRBV19 and TRBJ2-2, the full variable domain reads DGGITQSPKYLFRKEGQNVTLSCEQNLNHDAMYWYRQDPGQGLRLIYYSQIVNDFQKGDIAEGYSVSREKKESFPLTVTSAQKNPTAFYLCASSKGLAGTGELFFGEGSRLTVL.

V and J are TRBV10-3 and TRBJ2-1; 9 bases line up with TRBD1. J lost 3 bases, V lost 6 bases, and 3 bases had no gene match. The CDR3 sequence is 14 residues long. The germline V gene encodes CDR1 ENHRY and CDR2 SYGVKD. The CDR3 DNA reads TGTGCCATCAGGGAGGGACAGGGCTACAATGAGCAGTTCTTC. Its translation is CAIREGQGYNEQFF.

This clone has a single count. The rearrangement links TRBV9 to TRBJ2-2; 10 positions match TRBD1. The CDR3 has 15 amino acids. Per the germline V gene, CDR1 is SGDLS and CDR2 is YYNGEE. V lost 2 bases, J lost 4 bases, and 2 bases stayed unmatched. DNA for the CDR3: TGTGCCAGCAGCGTGGGGACAGGGGCCACCGGGGAGCTGTTTTTT. This encodes CASSVGTGATGELFF. The whole variable domain, filled in from reference TRBV9 and TRBJ2-2, reads DSGVTQTPKHLITATGQRVTLRCSPRSGDLSVYWYQQSLDQGLQFLIQYYNGEERAKGNILERFSAQQFPDLHSELNLSSLELGDSALYFCASSVGTGATGELFFGEGSRLTVL.